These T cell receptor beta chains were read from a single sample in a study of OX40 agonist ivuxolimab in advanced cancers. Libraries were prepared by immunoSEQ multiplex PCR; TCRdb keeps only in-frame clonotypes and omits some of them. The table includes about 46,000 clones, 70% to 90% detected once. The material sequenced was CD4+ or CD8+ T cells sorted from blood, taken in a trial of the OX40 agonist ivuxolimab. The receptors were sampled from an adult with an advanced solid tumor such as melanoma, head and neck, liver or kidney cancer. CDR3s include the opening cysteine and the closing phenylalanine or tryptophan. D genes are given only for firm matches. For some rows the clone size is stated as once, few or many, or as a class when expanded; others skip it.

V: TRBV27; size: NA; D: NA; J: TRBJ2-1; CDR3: CASSPSNGGEQFF; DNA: TGTGCCAGCAGTCCCTCGAACGGGGGTGAGCAGTTCTTC
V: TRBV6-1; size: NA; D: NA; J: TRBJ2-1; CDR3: CASSEVDGFSSYNEQFF; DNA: TGTGCCAGCAGTGAAGTCGATGGATTTTCCTCCTACAATGAGCAGTTCTTC
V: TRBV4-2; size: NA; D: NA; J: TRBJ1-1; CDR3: CASSHDAWEANTEAFF; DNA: TGTGCCAGCAGTCACGACGCGTGGGAAGCGAACACTGAAGCTTTCTTT
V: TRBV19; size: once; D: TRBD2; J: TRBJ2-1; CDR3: CASRLTSGGFNEQFF; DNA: TGTGCCAGTAGGCTGACTAGCGGGGGCTTCAATGAGCAGTTCTTC
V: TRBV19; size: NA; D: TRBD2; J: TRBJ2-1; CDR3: CASSYRTPGGNEQFF; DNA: TGTGCCAGTAGTTATCGGACCCCGGGGGGGAATGAGCAGTTCTTC
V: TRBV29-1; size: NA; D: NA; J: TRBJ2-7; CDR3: CSVEGLNEQYF; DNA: TGCAGCGTTGAGGGGCTTAACGAGCAGTACTTC
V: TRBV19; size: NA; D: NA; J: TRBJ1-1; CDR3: CASSRGGVGTEAFF; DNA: TGTGCCAGTAGTCGAGGGGGGGTAGGGACTGAAGCTTTCTTT
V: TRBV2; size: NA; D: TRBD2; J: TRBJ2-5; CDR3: CASSEMPSGNKETQYF; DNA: TGTGCCAGCAGTGAAATGCCTAGCGGAAATAAAGAGACCCAGTACTTC
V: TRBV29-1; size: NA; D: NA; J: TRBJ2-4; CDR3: CSVEPSTAKNIQYF; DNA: TGCAGCGTTGAACCTTCCACAGCCAAAAACATTCAGTACTTC
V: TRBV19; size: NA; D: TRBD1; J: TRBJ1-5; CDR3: CASRETKGASNQPQHF; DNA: TGTGCCAGTAGGGAGACGAAGGGGGCGAGCAATCAGCCCCAGCATTTT
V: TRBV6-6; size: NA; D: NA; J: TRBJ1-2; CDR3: CASSYVGRANYGYTF; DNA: TGTGCCAGCAGTTACGTCGGGCGAGCTAACTATGGCTACACCTTC